These 5 T cell receptor beta chains originate from one sample sequenced in a study of technical replicates of blood from a handful of donors. Sequencing used immunoSEQ multiplex PCR; TCRdb keeps in-frame clones, though not all of them. The top ten clones hold around 0.31% of a sample with some 87,000 clones, 90% to 98% of them seen once. Source material: T cells isolated from PBMCs. Receptors were obtained from a human donor in good health.

The chain has TRBV28 and TRBJ2-1, with D perhaps matching TRBD2 (5 bases). The germline gives CDR1 MDHEN, CDR2 SYDVKM. Trimming removed 3 bases from V and 7 bases from J, with 10 bases in between. The CDR3 loop spans 13 amino acids. The CDR3: CASSFSRGNEQFF. CDR3 bases: TGTGCCAGCAGTTTCTCCCGAGGGAATGAGCAGTTCTTC.

V gene TRBV29-1 combines with J gene TRBJ1-2, with D unresolved. V lost 0 bases and J lost 8, with 16 bases in between. The CDR3 sequence is 14 residues long. Germline CDR1 reads SQVTM; CDR2 reads ANQGSEA. CDR3 sequence: CSVEERGRTFGYTF. CDR3 nucleotide sequence: TGCAGCGTTGAAGAGCGAGGCAGGACTTTCGGCTACACCTTC.

This chain links TRBV7-6 with TRBJ2-7; unclear D gene. Trimming stripped 4 bases from V and 5 bases from J, with 6 bases between. The CDR3 length is 11 residues. Looked up from germline, CDR1 is SGHVS and CDR2 is FNYEAQ. The CDR3 sequence: CASSSSHEQYF. The CDR3 region has the DNA TGTGCCAGCAGCTCATCCCACGAGCAGTACTTC.

The rearrangement uses TRBV27 and TRBJ1-1, with D uncertain. CDR1 and CDR2 from the germline V gene are MNHEY and SMNVEV (reference sequence). Trimming stripped 5 bases from V and 2 bases from J, with 12 bases between. The CDR3 runs to 14 residues. In nucleotides, the CDR3 is TGTGCCAGCAGTCAGGTGGGTCCAAACACTGAAGCTTTCTTT. This codes for CASSQVGPNTEAFF.

J is TRBJ2-1 and V is TRBV5-1, with a possible D match to TRBD1 (5 bases). The germline gives CDR1 SGHRS, CDR2 YFSETQ. The length of the CDR3 is 14 residues. The germline V and J ends were trimmed by 1 base and 0 bases, with 5 bases remaining between them. The CDR3 is CASSLTGSYNEQFF. The CDR3 nucleotides are TGCGCCAGCAGCTTGACAGGCTCCTACAATGAGCAGTTCTTC.